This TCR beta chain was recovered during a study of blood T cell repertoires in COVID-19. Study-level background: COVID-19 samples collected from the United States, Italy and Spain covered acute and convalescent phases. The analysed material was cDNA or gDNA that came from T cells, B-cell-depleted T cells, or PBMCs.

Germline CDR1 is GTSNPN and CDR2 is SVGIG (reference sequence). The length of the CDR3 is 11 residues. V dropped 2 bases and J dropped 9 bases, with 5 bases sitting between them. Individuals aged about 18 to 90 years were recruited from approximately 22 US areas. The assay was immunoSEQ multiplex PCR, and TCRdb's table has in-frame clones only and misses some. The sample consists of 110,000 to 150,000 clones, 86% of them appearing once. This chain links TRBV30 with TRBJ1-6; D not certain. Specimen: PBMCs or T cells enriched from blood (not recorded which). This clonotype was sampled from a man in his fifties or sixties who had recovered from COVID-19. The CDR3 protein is CAWSIVSPLHF. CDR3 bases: TGTGCCTGGAGTATCGTTTCACCCCTCCACTTT.